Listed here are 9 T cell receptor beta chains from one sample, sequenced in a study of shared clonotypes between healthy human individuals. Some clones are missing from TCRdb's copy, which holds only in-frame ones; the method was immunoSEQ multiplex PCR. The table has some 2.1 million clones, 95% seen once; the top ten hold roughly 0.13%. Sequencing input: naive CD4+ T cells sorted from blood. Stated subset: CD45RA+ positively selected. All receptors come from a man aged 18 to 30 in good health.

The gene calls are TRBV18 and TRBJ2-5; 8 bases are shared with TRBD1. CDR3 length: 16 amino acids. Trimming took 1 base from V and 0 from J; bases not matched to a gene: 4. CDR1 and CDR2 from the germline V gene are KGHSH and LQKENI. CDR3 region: CASSPRQGAHQETQYF. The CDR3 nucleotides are TGTGCCAGCTCACCACGGCAGGGGGCGCACCAAGAGACCCAGTACTTC. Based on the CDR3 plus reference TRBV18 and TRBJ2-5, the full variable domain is NAGVMQNPRHLVRRRGQEARLRCSPMKGHSHVYWYRQLPEEGLKFMVYLQKENIIDESGMPKERFSAEFPKEGPSILRIQQVVRGDSAAYFCASSPRQGAHQETQYFGPGTRLLVL.

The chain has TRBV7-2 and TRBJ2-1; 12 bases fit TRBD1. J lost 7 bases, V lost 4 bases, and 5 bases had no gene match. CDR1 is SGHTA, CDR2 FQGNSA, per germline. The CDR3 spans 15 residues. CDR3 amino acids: CASSSGQGAENEQFF. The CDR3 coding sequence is TGTGCCAGCAGCTCGGGACAGGGGGCGGAGAATGAGCAGTTCTTC. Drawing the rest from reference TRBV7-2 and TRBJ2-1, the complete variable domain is GAGVSQSPSNKVTEKGKDVELRCDPISGHTALYWYRQSLGQGLEFLIYFQGNSAPDKSGLPSDRFSAERTGGSVSTLTIQRTQQEDSAVYLCASSSGQGAENEQFFGPGTRLTVL.

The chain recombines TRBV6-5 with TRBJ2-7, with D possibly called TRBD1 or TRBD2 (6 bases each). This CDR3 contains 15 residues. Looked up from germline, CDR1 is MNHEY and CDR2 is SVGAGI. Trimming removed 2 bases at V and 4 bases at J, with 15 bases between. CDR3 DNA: TGTGCCAGCAGTTACCTCTCGGGGGCCGGATACGAGCAGTACTTC. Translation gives CASSYLSGAGYEQYF.

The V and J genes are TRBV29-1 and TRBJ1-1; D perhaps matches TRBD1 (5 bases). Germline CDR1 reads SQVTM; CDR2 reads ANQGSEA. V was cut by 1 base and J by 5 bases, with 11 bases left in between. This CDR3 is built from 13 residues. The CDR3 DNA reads TGCAGCGTTGAAGTTTCAGGGAGGACTGAAGCTTTCTTT. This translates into CSVEVSGRTEAFF.

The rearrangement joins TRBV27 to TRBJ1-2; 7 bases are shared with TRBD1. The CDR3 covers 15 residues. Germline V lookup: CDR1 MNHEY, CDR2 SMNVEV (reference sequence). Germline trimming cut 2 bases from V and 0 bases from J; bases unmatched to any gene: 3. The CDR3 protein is CASSLKGTANYGYTF. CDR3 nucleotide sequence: TGTGCCAGCAGTTTAAAGGGGACAGCTAACTATGGCTACACCTTC.

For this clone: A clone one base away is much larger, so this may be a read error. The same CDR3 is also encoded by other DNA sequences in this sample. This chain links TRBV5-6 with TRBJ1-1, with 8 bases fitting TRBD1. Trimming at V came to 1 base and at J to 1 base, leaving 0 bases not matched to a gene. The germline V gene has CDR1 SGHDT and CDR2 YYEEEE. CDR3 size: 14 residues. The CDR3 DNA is TGTGCCAGCAGCTTGCAGGGGGCGAACACTGAAGCTTTCTTT. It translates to CASSLQGANTEAFF.

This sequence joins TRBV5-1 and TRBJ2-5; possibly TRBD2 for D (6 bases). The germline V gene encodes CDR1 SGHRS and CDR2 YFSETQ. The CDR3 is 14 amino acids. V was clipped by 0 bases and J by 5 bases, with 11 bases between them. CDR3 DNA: TGCGCCAGCAGCTTGGGTTCTAGCGAGGAGACCCAGTACTTC. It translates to CASSLGSSEETQYF.

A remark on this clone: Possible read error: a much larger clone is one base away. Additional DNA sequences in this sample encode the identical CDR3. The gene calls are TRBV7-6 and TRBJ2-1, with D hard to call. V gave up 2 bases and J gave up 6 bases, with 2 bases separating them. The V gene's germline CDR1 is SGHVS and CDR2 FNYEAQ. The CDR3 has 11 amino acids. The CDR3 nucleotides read TGTGCCAGCAGCTTAAGCAATGAGCAGTTCTTC. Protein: CASSLSNEQFF.

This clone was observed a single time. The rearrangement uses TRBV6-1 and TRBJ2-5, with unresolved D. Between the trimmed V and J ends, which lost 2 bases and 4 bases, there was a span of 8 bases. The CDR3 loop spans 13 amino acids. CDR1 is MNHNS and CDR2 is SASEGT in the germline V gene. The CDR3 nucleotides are TGTGCCAGCAGTGAATTCCTGAGAGAGACCCAGTACTTC. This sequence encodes CASSEFLRETQYF.